One T cell receptor (beta chain) is described in this entry. What antigen it recognizes has not been identified. There are no base qualities to consult, and no much larger clone falls within one base. These data belong to a study of Graves' ophthalmopathy and Graves' hyperthyroidism (dated by TCRdb to the late 2010s). With respect to the entire study: Hyperthyroidism was defined as stable when no progression to ophthalmopathy occurred within 18 months of follow-up. In roughly 6 hyperthyroidism patients, the T-cell repertoire of thyroid tissue was compared with the T-cell repertoire of blood. The independent validation cohort included about 19 hyperthyroidism patients plus 17 patients who later progressed from hyperthyroidism to ophthalmopathy. To tell Graves' ophthalmopathy apart from Graves' hyperthyroidism, and to predict which patients would progress to ophthalmopathy, the study relied on TCR beta repertoire signatures. Following sample collection, hyperthyroidism patients were given methimazole at a starting dose of 30 mg daily, and ophthalmopathy patients were given high-dose intravenous methylprednisolone. To explore V-J signatures that separate ophthalmopathy from hyperthyroidism, a discovery set of about 98 patients was enrolled, consisting of about 45 with ophthalmopathy and roughly 57 with stable hyperthyroidism. In total, 135 blood samples were TCR-sequenced: 43 ophthalmopathy, some 75 hyperthyroidism and some 17 hyperthyroidism-to-ophthalmopathy patients. What the authors observed across the whole study: No statistical method was used to predetermine the sample size, and group allocation was not hidden from the investigators. Ophthalmopathy was separated from stable hyperthyroidism by the 13-signature model with around 89% sensitivity and less than 82% specificity in cross-validation and with 80%/75% in the test set. Most expanded thyroid clonotypes with a frequency above 0.001 also appeared in blood, which suggests that blood repertoires may reflect the immune response in the thyroid. In validation, the model predicted ophthalmopathy progression with less than 71% sensitivity and 72% to 80% specificity; some twelve predicted patients were CT-confirmed with GO in a median of approximately 6.2 months.

For repertoire sequencing, TCR beta CDR3 regions were amplified from RNA transcripts. A first-round RT-PCR used HTBI primers with the Qiagen OneStep RT-PCR kit, followed by a second-round multiplex PCR, size selection and purification. Libraries were sequenced paired-end with 100 bp reads on an Illumina HiSeq2000. In the authors' own workflow: SOAPnuke was used to process the reads, throwing out any read that had adapters, had uncalled bases, had a mean Phred below 15, or lacked an exact constant-primer or identifier match. COPE v1.2.5 was used to merge high-quality paired reads. Each unique nucleotide sequence was treated as a clonotype, and MiTCR v1.1 was used to align the clonotypes to the IMGT TRB V, D and J references. Only V-J combinations with frequency above 0.0001 were analysed, covering 99% to 99.2% of repertoires. A TCR clonal expansion and chaos score per V-J combination was defined as the ratio of F50 clonal expansion to chaos observed in the TCRdist matrix. Welch's t-statistics and random forest were used to reduce features to about a dozen V-J combinations, which were fed into a naive Bayes classifier. Thyroid-blood repertoire similarity was quantified with the Morisita-Horn index. TCRdb trimmed the raw reads at Q25, called clones with MiXCR and kept productive beta chains. When rows share a CDR3 protein, they turn into one entry using the most common DNA and genes. What appears here as the V and J calls and clone size reflects TCRdb's work, not the paper's. The sample contains around 1,200,000 distinct CDR3 sequences, about 38% of them found a single time. The ten largest make up around 10% of the sample.

CDR1 and CDR2 are read off the germline V gene (reference sequence) as SEHNR and FQNEAQ. The V and J ends are trimmed by 5 bases and 1 base, leaving 15 bases between them. The CDR3 covers 17 residues, taking in both the cysteine and the phenylalanine. Only the CDR3 region is kept as DNA, spanning 51 bases read in frame from base 1. Hyperthyroidism patients were newly diagnosed, with disease duration under 2 months, and aged 18 to 65 years. Patients were excluded if they had other autoimmune diseases, uncontrolled infections, pregnancy or lactation. Clinical symptoms, serum thyroxine, TRAb, thyroid ultrasound and orbital computed tomography formed the basis of the diagnosis. Total RNA was extracted with Trizol reagent and quality-checked on an Agilent 2100 Bioanalyzer.

The sample taken for sequencing was peripheral blood or thyroid tissue (not recorded which). The clonotype comes from an adult man with Graves' hyperthyroidism. The sequence is built from TRBV7-9 and TRBJ2-6; the D gene is perhaps TRBD1 or TRBD2, each of them matching over 6 bases. The CDR3 region: CASSHKGGLSGANVLTF. The DNA sequence reads TGTGCCAGCAGCCATAAGGGGGGCCTATCTGGGGCCAACGTCCTGACTTTC.